What follows are 13 T cell receptor beta chains derived from one specimen sequenced in a study of shared clonotypes between healthy human individuals. Libraries were prepared by immunoSEQ multiplex PCR; TCRdb keeps only in-frame clonotypes and omits some of them. The table shows about 2.4 million clones, with 80% to 95% occurring only once. Input material: naive CD4+ T cells from PBMCs. Subset: CD45RA+ positively selected. These receptors came from a man aged 18 to 35 in good health. Some clones in this sample may be carry-over from other donors' samples.

Points on this clone: Other nucleotide sequences from this sample produce the same CDR3. The chain joins TRBV28 to TRBJ2-7, with D perhaps TRBD2 (6 bases). V lost 2 bases, J lost 0 bases, and 11 bases lay in between. CDR3 length equals 15 residues. The germline CDR1 and CDR2 sequences are MDHEN and SYDVKM. CDR3 DNA: TGTGCCAGCAGTTTAAGTCCCGGGAGCTCCTACGAGCAGTACTTC. Protein product: CASSLSPGSSYEQYF.

This rearrangement joins TRBV4-1 to TRBJ2-1; 8 bases fit TRBD2. Germline loops: CDR1 MGHRA, CDR2 YSYEKL. J was trimmed by 7 bases and V by 0 bases; bases with no gene match: 11. This CDR3 comprises 17 residues. This CDR3 is CASSQDLSGSVENEQFF. CDR3 sequence (DNA): TGCGCCAGCAGCCAAGATCTAAGCGGGAGTGTAGAAAATGAGCAGTTCTTC.

V is TRBV14 and J is TRBJ1-1, with D hard to call. Trimming removed 6 bases from V and 8 bases from J, with 16 bases in between. Per germline, CDR1 SGHDN and CDR2 FVKESK. This CDR3 is 13 amino acids long. The CDR3 reads CASSTLVYSEAFF. CDR3 DNA sequence: TGTGCCAGCAGTACTCTCGTTTACAGCGAAGCTTTCTTT.

The chain recombines TRBV4-2 with TRBJ2-7; TRBD1 aligns across 9 bases. V was clipped by 1 base and J by 3 bases; unmatched bases: 7. Per germline, CDR1 LGHNA and CDR2 YNFKEQ. CDR3 size: 16 residues. CDR3 region: CASSQGPGTGFYEQYF. The CDR3 region has the DNA TGTGCCAGCAGCCAAGGACCCGGGACAGGGTTCTACGAGCAGTACTTC.

The chain employs TRBV30 and TRBJ1-3; TRBD1 might be the D (5 bases). Germline assignment: CDR1 GTSNPN and CDR2 SVGIG (reference sequence). V was clipped by 3 bases and J by 0 bases, with 12 bases between them. There are 15 residues in the CDR3. The DNA of the CDR3 is TGTGCCTGGAGAAAATCGGGGACCTCTGGAAACACCATATATTTT. Encoded protein: CAWRKSGTSGNTIYF.

Regarding this clone: The sample has other DNA sequences that encode this CDR3 too. The chain recombines TRBV7-9 with TRBJ2-1; TRBD1 might be the D (5 bases). CDR3 length: 15 residues. Germline V gene data show CDR1 as SEHNR and CDR2 as FQNEAQ (reference sequence). V was shortened by 1 base and J by 1 base, with 8 bases between the two germline ends. The CDR3 DNA reads as TGTGCCAGCAGCTTAGGGCAGGGATCCTACAATGAGCAGTTCTTC. This gives the protein CASSLGQGSYNEQFF.

Comments on this clone: The sample contains more than one DNA sequence encoding this CDR3. The chain couples TRBV30 to TRBJ2-2; D is uncertain. Germline values: CDR1 GTSNPN, CDR2 SVGIG (reference sequence). Trimming took off 0 bases at V and 6 bases at J, with 5 bases between the two ends. This CDR3 is 12 amino acids long. The CDR3 bases are TGTGCCTGGAGTGTATCCCCCGGGGAGCTGTTTTTT. Amino acids: CAWSVSPGELFF.

The V and J genes are TRBV28 and TRBJ1-1; D uncertain. V lost 2 bases and J lost 7, with 8 bases in between. Germline CDR1 and CDR2: MDHEN and SYDVKM. This CDR3 region has 12 residues. The CDR3 spells CASSLVSYEAFF. In nucleotides, the CDR3 is TGTGCCAGCAGTTTAGTCAGCTATGAAGCTTTCTTT.

The V call is TRBV27, the J call TRBJ2-3; 7 bases fit TRBD1. The germline gives CDR1 MNHEY, CDR2 SMNVEV (reference sequence). V dropped 5 bases and J dropped 1; count of bases not matched to a gene: 12. There are 17 residues in the CDR3. The CDR3: CASSKKDRVGGTDTQYF. CDR3 nucleotide sequence: TGTGCCAGCAGTAAAAAAGACAGGGTAGGGGGCACAGATACGCAGTATTTT.

V is TRBV30 and J is TRBJ2-3, with D perhaps TRBD2 (5 bases). V was cut by 4 bases and J by 11 bases, with 13 bases left in between. In germline, CDR1 is GTSNPN, CDR2 SVGIG (reference sequence). The CDR3 consists of 11 residues. Here the CDR3 DNA reads TGTGCCTGGACCTTAAGTCGGGGGCAGTATTTT. Amino acids: CAWTLSRGQYF.

DNA for the CDR3: TGTGCCAGCAGCGCCGGACTAATAAGCACAGATACGCAGTATTTT. As protein: CASSAGLISTDTQYF. The chain couples TRBV9 to TRBJ2-3; D may be TRBD2 (6 bases). The CDR3 is 15 amino acids. V was clipped by 3 bases and J by 0 bases, with 11 bases between them. Germline assignment: CDR1 SGDLS and CDR2 YYNGEE.

The chain carries TRBV2 and TRBJ2-1, with 8 bases that match TRBD2. This CDR3 comprises 16 residues. Trimming took 2 bases from V and 3 from J; bases not matched to a gene: 6. Germline V gene lookup returns CDR1 SNHLY and CDR2 FYNNEI. The CDR3 loop is CASSEPAGDLYNEQFF. The DNA of the CDR3 is TGTGCCAGCAGTGAACCAGCGGGAGATCTCTACAATGAGCAGTTCTTC.

This chain joins TRBV5-1 and TRBJ2-1; 10 positions match TRBD2. V lost 0 bases, J lost 8 bases, and 5 bases stayed unmatched. Germline CDR1 is SGHRS and CDR2 is YFSETQ. This CDR3 spans 15 amino acids. CDR3 loop: CASSLVLAGVHEQFF. The CDR3 bases are TGCGCCAGCAGCTTGGTCCTAGCGGGAGTCCATGAGCAGTTCTTC.